These 19 T cell receptor beta chains came from one sample sequenced in a study of cytomegalovirus exposure and HLA in healthy donors. Primers: 60 Vbeta forward and 13 Jbeta reverse. Produced via immunoSEQ multiplex PCR; TCRdb's table is partial and in-frame only. Of over 70,000 clones in the sample, over 60% were seen once. The sequenced sample was PBMCs. The receptors stem from a man aged 40-49 years in good health and CMV-seropositive.

The V call is TRBV6-5, the J call TRBJ1-1, with D unclear. V was pared by 6 bases and J by 3 bases, with 11 bases between. The germline V gene encodes CDR1 MNHEY and CDR2 SVGAGI. This CDR3 is 13 amino acids long. The CDR3 loop is CASSPLRDTEAFF. DNA of the CDR3: TGTGCCAGCAGCCCCCTTCGAGACACTGAAGCTTTCTTT.

This clone was recorded a few times. The chain carries TRBV6-1 and TRBJ1-3; D call uncertain. From germline, CDR1 is MNHNS and CDR2 SASEGT. V lost 8 bases and J 2 bases, leaving 13 bases between the germline ends. The CDR3 contains 14 residues. CDR3 in amino acids: CASERESAGNTIYF. For the CDR3, the DNA is TGTGCCAGCGAGAGGGAAAGTGCTGGAAACACCATATATTTT.

The chain is built from TRBV5-1 and TRBJ2-2, with no clear D. The CDR3 sequence is 14 residues long. V was trimmed by 6 bases and J by 0 bases, leaving 9 bases between them. In germline, CDR1 is SGHRS, CDR2 YFSETQ. The CDR3 protein is CASTTSSNTGELFF. The CDR3 bases are TGCGCCAGCACGACTTCCTCGAACACCGGGGAGCTGTTTTTT.

The gene calls are TRBV7-2 and TRBJ2-5, with 8 positions matching TRBD1. The DNA end lines up better with TRBJ2-7; the J call may be wrong. This CDR3 contains 15 residues. Germline CDR1 SGHTA, CDR2 FQGNSA. This CDR3 reads CASSSLGQGGYEQYF. The CDR3 region has the DNA TGTGCCAGCAGCTCCCTCGGACAGGGCGGGTACGAGCAGTACTTC.

V is TRBV5-4 and J is TRBJ2-4; the match to TRBD1 covers 8 bases. CDR1 and CDR2 from the germline V gene are SGHNT and YYREEE (reference sequence). The CDR3 length is 16 residues. V gave up 0 bases and J gave up 0 bases; unmatched junction bases: 2. The CDR3 region has the DNA TGTGCCAGCAGCTTGGGGCAGGGGGCAGCCAAAAACATTCAGTACTTC. Amino acids: CASSLGQGAAKNIQYF.

The chain carries TRBV5-1 and TRBJ2-3; 7 bases align to TRBD2. The V segment lost 4 bases and the J segment 5 bases; nucleotides outside the gene matches: 7. This CDR3 spans 14 amino acids. Per the germline V gene, CDR1 is SGHRS and CDR2 is YFSETQ. This CDR3 is CASSHRTSVDTQYF. The CDR3 DNA reads TGCGCCAGCAGCCACAGGACTAGTGTAGATACGCAGTATTTT.

This chain's CDR3 is CASSLSRANEQYF. The CDR3 DNA follows: TGTGCCAGCAGTTTATCGAGGGCTAACGAGCAGTACTTC. The chain employs TRBV27 and TRBJ2-7, with D possibly matching TRBD2 (5 bases). V was shortened by 0 bases and J by 5 bases, with 8 bases between the two germline ends. Germline V lookup: CDR1 MNHEY, CDR2 SMNVEV (reference sequence). The CDR3 sequence is 13 residues long.

The V call is TRBV12-5, the J call TRBJ1-3, with D perhaps matching TRBD1 (6 bases). V lost 1 base, J lost 4 bases, and 8 bases lay in between. Germline assignment: CDR1 LGHNT and CDR2 FRNRAP. The CDR3 is 14 amino acids. The CDR3 region has the DNA TGTGCTAGTGGTTTGGGCACAGGGGGAAACACCATATATTTT. This encodes CASGLGTGGNTIYF.

There are a few counts of this clone. The chain carries TRBV28 and TRBJ1-5; D not certain. CDR1 MDHEN and CDR2 SYDVKM come from the germline V gene. The CDR3 is made up of 14 amino acids. V was trimmed by 7 bases and J by 7 bases, leaving 17 bases between them. CDR3 sequence reads: CASTEFKRVQPQHF. The CDR3 DNA reads TGTGCCAGCACCGAATTTAAGAGGGTCCAGCCCCAGCATTTT.

The chain couples TRBV9 to TRBJ2-7; TRBD2 matches 8 bases. The CDR3 totals 15 residues. Germline values: CDR1 SGDLS, CDR2 YYNGEE. Trimming cost V 3 bases and J 7 bases; bases outside gene matches: 12. The CDR3 sequence is CASSEAREGLGEQYF. CDR3 bases: TGTGCCAGCAGCGAGGCCCGGGAGGGCTTGGGGGAGCAGTACTTC.

V and J are TRBV27 and TRBJ1-2; TRBD1 matches 8 bases. This CDR3 region has 13 residues. Germline V lookup: CDR1 MNHEY, CDR2 SMNVEV (reference sequence). With 6 bases clipped from V and 5 bases from J, the junction kept 5 bases outside the gene matches. CDR3 DNA sequence: TGTGCCAGCAGCCCCACAGGGGGATATGGCTACACCTTC. Amino acids: CASSPTGGYGYTF.

The gene calls are TRBV25-1 and TRBJ2-7; 11 bases match TRBD2. The germline CDR1 and CDR2 sequences are MGHDK and SYGVNS. The CDR3 runs 14 residues. Trimming cost V 5 bases and J 3 bases; bases outside gene matches: 3. CDR3 region: CASSSSGRGYEQYF. The CDR3 nucleotides are TGTGCCAGCAGTAGTAGCGGGAGGGGCTACGAGCAGTACTTC.

Regarding this clone: A read error is likely here: a far larger clone is one base away. This chain connects TRBV2 to TRBJ1-1; 7 bases fit TRBD1. The CDR3 is 15 amino acids. Germline V CDR1 and CDR2: SNHLY, FYNNEI. The CDR3 DNA reads TGTGCCACCAGTTCGGAAACAGGGGAAAACACTGAAGCTTTCTTT. Its protein is CATSSETGENTEAFF.

The V and J genes are TRBV5-1 and TRBJ1-1; 9 bases match TRBD1. The CDR3 extends over 13 amino acids. Germline loops: CDR1 SGHRS, CDR2 YFSETQ. With 8 bases clipped from V and 4 bases from J, the junction kept 6 bases outside the gene matches. Written as DNA, the CDR3 is TGCGCCAGTAGGACAGGGGACGGCACTGAAGCTTTCTTT. This encodes CASRTGDGTEAFF.

The chain is built from TRBV5-1 and TRBJ1-1; D is unclear. The CDR3 is made up of 13 amino acids. Germline CDR1 reads SGHRS; CDR2 reads YFSETQ. V was clipped by 4 bases and J by 1 base, with 8 bases between them. CDR3 in DNA: TGCGCCAGCAGCATAGCAGAGAACACTGAAGCTTTCTTT. It is translated as CASSIAENTEAFF.

This clone was seen once. The chain joins TRBV6-5 to TRBJ1-2, with 10 bases fitting TRBD1. The germline CDR1 and CDR2 sequences are MNHEY and SVGAGI. CDR3 size: 14 residues. V lost 6 bases to trimming and J lost 2 bases; unmatched junction nucleotides: 3. The CDR3 sequence: CASRRTGGNYGYTF. CDR3 DNA sequence: TGTGCCAGCAGACGGACAGGGGGAAACTATGGCTACACCTTC.

This clone was found once. The chain combines TRBV5-6 with TRBJ2-7, with a weak D call TRBD2 (5 bases). Between the trimmed V and J ends, which lost 5 bases and 3 bases, there was a span of 12 bases. The germline V gene encodes CDR1 SGHDT and CDR2 YYEEEE. The CDR3 runs 13 residues. For the CDR3, the DNA is TGTGCCAGCAGGTTACCGGGAAACTACGAGCAGTACTTC. This encodes CASRLPGNYEQYF.

The gene calls are TRBV27 and TRBJ2-3; 8 nucleotides line up with TRBD2. J was trimmed by 1 base and V by 2 bases; bases with no gene match: 5. Germline V gene data show CDR1 as MNHEY and CDR2 as SMNVEV (reference sequence). The CDR3 length is 16 residues. The CDR3, as DNA: TGTGCCAGCAGTTTACGGTTCGGGAGGGGCACAGATACGCAGTATTTT. Translating it yields CASSLRFGRGTDTQYF.

This chain uses TRBV29-1 with TRBJ1-1; 9 nucleotides agree with TRBD1. In germline, CDR1 is SQVTM, CDR2 ANQGSEA. The ends lost 7 bases at V and 2 bases at J; junction bases unmatched: 2. This CDR3 region has 12 residues. In DNA form, the CDR3 reads TGCAGCGGACAGGGGGATAACACTGAAGCTTTCTTT. Protein product: CSGQGDNTEAFF.